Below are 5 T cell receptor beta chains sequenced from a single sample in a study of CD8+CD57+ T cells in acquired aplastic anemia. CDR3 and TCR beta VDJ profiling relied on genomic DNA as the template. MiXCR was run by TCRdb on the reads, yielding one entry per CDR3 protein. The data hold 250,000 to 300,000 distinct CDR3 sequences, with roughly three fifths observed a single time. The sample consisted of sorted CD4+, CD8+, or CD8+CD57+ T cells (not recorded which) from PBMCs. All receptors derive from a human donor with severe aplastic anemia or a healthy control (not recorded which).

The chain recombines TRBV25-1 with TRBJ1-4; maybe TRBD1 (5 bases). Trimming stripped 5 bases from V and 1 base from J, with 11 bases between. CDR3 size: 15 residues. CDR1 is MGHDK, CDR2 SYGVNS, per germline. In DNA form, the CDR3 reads TGTGCCAGCAGTTTGGGGGTCGTAACTAATGAAAAACTGTTTTTT. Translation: CASSLGVVTNEKLFF.

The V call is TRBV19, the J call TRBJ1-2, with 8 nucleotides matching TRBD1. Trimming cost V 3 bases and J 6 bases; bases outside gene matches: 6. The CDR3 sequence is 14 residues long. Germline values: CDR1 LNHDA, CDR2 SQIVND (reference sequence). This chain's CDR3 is CASSMMGQVDGYTF. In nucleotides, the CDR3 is TGTGCCAGTAGTATGATGGGACAGGTAGATGGCTACACCTTC.

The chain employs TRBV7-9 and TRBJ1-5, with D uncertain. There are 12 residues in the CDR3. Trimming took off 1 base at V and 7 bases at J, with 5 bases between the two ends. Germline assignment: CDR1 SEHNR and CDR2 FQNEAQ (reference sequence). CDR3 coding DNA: TGTGCCAGCAGCTTAGGGGCCCAGCCCCAGCATTTT. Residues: CASSLGAQPQHF.

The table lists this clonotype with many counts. Written as DNA, the CDR3 is TGTGCCAGCAGCTTAGGGAGCTTCGCGAACACCGGGGAGCTGTTTTTT. It yields the protein CASSLGSFANTGELFF. The rearrangement uses TRBV11-2 and TRBJ2-2; D gene uncertain. This CDR3 has 16 residues. V was trimmed by 1 base and J by 0 bases, leaving 9 bases between them. Germline CDR1 is SGHAT and CDR2 is FQNNGV. The full variable domain, its missing parts supplied by reference TRBV11-2 and TRBJ2-2, is EAGVAQSPRYKIIEKRQSVAFWCNPISGHATLYWYQQILGQGPKLLIQFQNNGVVDDSQLPKDRFSAERLKGVDSTLKIQPAKLEDSAVYLCASSLGSFANTGELFFGEGSRLTVL.

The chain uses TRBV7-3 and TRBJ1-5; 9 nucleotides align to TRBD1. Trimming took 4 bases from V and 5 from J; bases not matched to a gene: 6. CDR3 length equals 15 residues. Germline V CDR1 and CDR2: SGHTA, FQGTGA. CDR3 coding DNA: TGTGCCAGCAGCTCCCGGACAGGGGCGGATCAGCCCCAGCATTTT. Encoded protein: CASSSRTGADQPQHF.